This T cell receptor (beta chain) was sequenced during a study of cytomegalovirus exposure and HLA in healthy donors. Study at large: T cells numbering 150 million to 200 million yielded some 110 million unique TCR beta sequences in an earlier analysis.

The study ran its PCR with 60 Vbeta and 13 Jbeta primers. TCRdb's copy holds only in-frame clones and misses some; the assay was immunoSEQ multiplex PCR. The repertoire consists of under 150,000 clones, with almost 80% occurring once and the leading ten covering around 7%. Germline V gene sequence: CDR1 GTSNPN, CDR2 SVGIG (reference sequence). The CDR3 runs 13 residues. The sequenced sample was PBMCs. The sequence came from a woman between 40 and 55 years old in good health and CMV-seropositive. The chain links TRBV30 to TRBJ2-7, with 12 bases identical to TRBD1. CDR3 sequence (DNA): TGTGCTCAGGGACAGGGGGCATCCTACGAGCAGTACTTC. Residues: CAQGQGASYEQYF.